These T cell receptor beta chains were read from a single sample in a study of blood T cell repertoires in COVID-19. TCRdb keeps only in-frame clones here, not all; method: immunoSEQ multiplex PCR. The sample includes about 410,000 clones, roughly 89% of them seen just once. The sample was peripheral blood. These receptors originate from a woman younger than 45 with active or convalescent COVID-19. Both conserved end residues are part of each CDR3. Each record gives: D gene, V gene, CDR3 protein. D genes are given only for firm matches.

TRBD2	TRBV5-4	CASSSSTSGRGGIQYF
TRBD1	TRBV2	CASQGVLDTGELFF
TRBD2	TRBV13	CASSLRREGSTDTQYF
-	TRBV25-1	CASSEKDGGATRFF
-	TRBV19	CASSIGQVNTEAFF
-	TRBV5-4	CASRYRGGATSTDTQYF
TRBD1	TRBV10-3	CALSGGAGSEAFF
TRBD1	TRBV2	CASSVLGQGVNEAFF
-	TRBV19	CASRGTFSYNEQFF
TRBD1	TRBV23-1	CASSQSPTGGYGYTF
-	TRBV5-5	CASSLGSVQGHSGNTIYF
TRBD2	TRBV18	CASSLSAGGYNEQFF
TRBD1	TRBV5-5	CASSFDRATYEQYF
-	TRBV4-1	CASSQDLGQGQETQYF
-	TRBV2	CASSVSGWYGYTF